This T cell receptor (beta chain) derives from a study of T cell responses to AZD1222 COVID-19 vaccine. A word on this clone: Its specificity is unknown.

Findings of the study overall: No repertoire was sampled before or during the peak T cell response, only after it. Spike-specific TCR breadth and depth grew following two AZD1222 doses. Among the donors, most were white British and more were female, and clonal diversity was possibly underestimated.

Repertoires were generated with immunoSEQ multiplex PCR, while TCRdb's copy carries only in-frame clones and drops some. The sample includes approximately 150,000 clones, more than 90% seen only once; the top ten take 1.6%. Sample: peripheral blood, taken on day 0 of AZD1222 vaccination. This TCR came from an adult in good health.

CDR3 nucleotides: TGTGCCAGCAGGCTTACTAGCGTAAGCACAGATACGCAGTATTTT. Its translation: CASRLTSVSTDTQYF. J is TRBJ2-3 and V is TRBV2, with 7 positions matching TRBD2. After removal of 6 bases from V and 0 bases from J, the junction contained 6 bases not matched to a gene. The germline V gene has CDR1 SNHLY and CDR2 FYNNEI. The CDR3 length is 15 residues.